Listed below are T cell receptor beta chains from one sample, sequenced in a study of PD-L1 blockade in urothelial cancer. TCRdb's copy holds only in-frame clones and misses some; the assay was immunoSEQ multiplex PCR. The sample lists about 130,000 clones, less than 85% occurring once. The source was PBMCs, collected around atezolizumab (anti-PD-L1) treatment. All receptors come from a man aged 50 to 59 with urothelial cancer. Each CDR3 is given without its conserved first and last residue.

>TRBV10-3
AISEPDRGRLSTEAF
>TRBV4-2
ASSQDLGSGAGELF
>TRBV7-2
ASSLAERLGNTIY
>TRBV11-3
ASSPALAASYNEQF
>TRBV10-3
AIASGTGLGTNEKLF
>TRBV6-6
ASRGGLGYSYEQY
>TRBV15
ATSSRRGSVSNQPQH
>TRBV11-3
ASSLLGDFYSNQPQH
>TRBV28
ASSLGQGMGEQY
>TRBV5-1
ASSLQGGGDHYEQY
>TRBV7-9
ASSSLVGLSTDTQY
>TRBV29-1
SARHNTDTQY
>TRBV7-6
ASSVGQGYTDTQY
>TRBV7-2
ASSPGLATDTQY
>TRBV5-1
ASSWIQYSQETQY
>TRBV6-1
ASSEGQVDGYEQY
>TRBV6-1
ASRGTGYNEKLF
>TRBV7-9
ASTPQGYTDTQY
>TRBV6-1
ASNGERDWTDTQY
>TRBV15
ATSRLNQPQH
>TRBV9
ASSAGKIGGPFTDTQY
>TRBV19
ASSISRYYEQY
>TRBV5-1
ASRLDRNTEAF
>TRBV6-5
ASTKRYYNSPLH
>TRBV19
ASSTTGQGAYEQY
>TRBV13
ASSPAGDSGNTIY
>TRBV6-1
ASSHRGGYEQY
>TRBV6-1
ASSEVWGENIQY
>TRBV29-1
SVRPSGRPTFGEQF
>TRBV10-1
ASRLTGRDCNQPQH
>TRBV2
ASSVTKGQY
>TRBV6-4
ASSDLMGGSVNEQF
>TRBV9
ASSVGGGRNGNEQF
>TRBV7-8
ASSPYRDSPLH
>TRBV7-9
ASSLLPGQGRYEQY
>TRBV5-4
ASSLASGEGTDTQY
>TRBV5-1
ASSPRDTPGETQY
>TRBV5-4
ASSLRTSPHQETQY
>TRBV2
ASSDFEAYGYT
>TRBV18
ASSQDRMNTEAF
>TRBV6-6
ASSRLRETEAF
>TRBV30
ASGTGGGNTIY
>TRBV7-9
ASSLMGFWTGDGEQF
>TRBV30
AWSVRGARRTLSYNEQF
>TRBV7-9
ASSQGGYNQPQH
>TRBV11-2
ASSSLGQGVRDTEAF
>TRBV19
ASSPPLNGYYGYT
>TRBV5-5
ASNEPPGRVKAQTYEQY
>TRBV25-1
ASSNPGQGPYEQY
>TRBV19
ASSTDSPPGANVLT
>TRBV18
ASSTGQGTDTQY
>TRBV6-5
ASNQDSNTGELF
>TRBV7-9
ASSLTGTSGSTGELF
>TRBV6-6
ASTDRGNQPQH